Listed below are T cell receptor beta chains from one sample, sequenced in a study of regulatory T cells in long-lasting Graves disease. TCRdb processed the multiplex PCR reads anew with MiXCR; each CDR3 protein has one entry. The sample lists about 660,000 distinct CDR3 sequences, about 30% seen once, with around 42% in the top ten. The sample consisted of peripheral blood mononuclear cells (PBMCs), taken when the disease was refractory, from a patient treated with antithyroid drugs. These receptors all stem from a female donor with Graves disease. The CDR3 runs from the conserved cysteine through the conserved F or W. The D gene is left open where the match is weak. Some rows mark clone size as missing; the rest say once, few, many or name a class of expanded clone.

clone_size	j_call	v_call	d_call	cdr3_nt	cdr3_aa
NA	TRBJ1-5	TRBV28	NA	TGTGCCAGCAGTAATCCGACAGGCCCCAATCAGCCCCAGCATTTT	CASSNPTGPNQPQHF
many	TRBJ1-1	TRBV7-9	NA	TGTGCCAGCAGCCAGAGTCTGAACACTGAAGCTTTCTTT	CASSQSLNTEAFF
NA	TRBJ1-1	TRBV29-1	NA	TGCAGCGTGCCACTTGGGGGGCCCGGCACTGAAGCTTTCTTT	CSVPLGGPGTEAFF
few	TRBJ2-5	TRBV2	NA	TGTGCCAGCAGCGATGGCCTGACGGGTCCCCAAGAGACCCAGTACTTC	CASSDGLTGPQETQYF
NA	TRBJ2-7	TRBV15	NA	TGTGCCACCAGCTTTCGGGGGGCTGGGGCCTACGAGCAGTACTTC	CATSFRGAGAYEQYF
many	TRBJ2-2	TRBV2	TRBD2	TGTGCCAGCAGTGCGGGACTAGCAGTGGGCGGGGAGCTGTTTTTT	CASSAGLAVGGELFF
few	TRBJ2-3	TRBV12-3/TRBV12-4	TRBD2	TGTGCCAGCATAGCGGGAGGATACACAGATACGCAGTATTTT	CASIAGGYTDTQYF
NA	TRBJ2-7	TRBV2	NA	TGTGCCAGCAGGGAGGGCGCGGGCTACGAGCAGTACTTC	CASREGAGYEQYF
many	TRBJ1-2	TRBV12-3/TRBV12-4	NA	TGTGCCAGCAGTTTAATCGGCAGGGGACTCCATGGCTACACCTTC	CASSLIGRGLHGYTF
many	TRBJ2-5	TRBV12-3/TRBV12-4	NA	TGTGCCAGCAGTTTTCAGAGGGGCCAAGAGACCCAGTACTTC	CASSFQRGQETQYF
few	TRBJ1-4	TRBV19	NA	TGTGCCAGTAGTATGTCTGGGTTAAATGAAAAACTGTTTTTT	CASSMSGLNEKLFF
NA	TRBJ1-3	TRBV6-1	NA	TGTGCCAGCAGTAACAGGGACACCTCTGGAAACACCATATATTTT	CASSNRDTSGNTIYF
NA	TRBJ2-3	TRBV2	TRBD2	TGTGCCAGCAGCCCGGGACTAGCGGGAGGTACGCAGTATTTT	CASSPGLAGGTQYF
NA	TRBJ1-2	TRBV20-1	TRBD1	TGCAGTGCTAGACAGGGGGCGCCTGGCTACACCTTC	CSARQGAPGYTF
NA	TRBJ2-7	TRBV20-1	TRBD1	TGCAGTGCTACCCACGACAGGGGGCTTAACTACGAGCAGTACTTC	CSATHDRGLNYEQYF
many	TRBJ1-6	TRBV6-1	NA	TGTGCCAGCAGTGATGGCGTCAGTAATTCACCCCTCCACTTT	CASSDGVSNSPLHF
NA	TRBJ2-7	TRBV29-1	NA	TGCAGCGTTTCCCAGGGGCGTTCCTACGAGCAGTACTTC	CSVSQGRSYEQYF
NA	TRBJ1-1	TRBV12-3/TRBV12-4	TRBD1	TGTGCCAGCAGTTCTTTCAGGCTGAGGGACAGGGGGCTGGGTGACACTGAAGCTTTCTTT	CASSSFRLRDRGLGDTEAFF
NA	TRBJ1-1	TRBV28	NA	TGTGCCAGCAGTGCGGGCTATGAAGCTTTCTTT	CASSAGYEAFF
NA	TRBJ2-2	TRBV19	NA	TGTGCCAGTAGTCCCCAGGTGGCAGGCCTTACCGGGGAGCTGTTTTTT	CASSPQVAGLTGELFF
many	TRBJ2-7	TRBV11-2	TRBD1	TGTGCCAGCAGCCCTGGACAGGGTCGGGTAGGGGAGCAGTACTTC	CASSPGQGRVGEQYF
NA	TRBJ1-1	TRBV29-1	NA	TGCAGCGTTGTGGTGGACGGTTTCGCAGCTTTCTTT	CSVVVDGFAAFF